The TCR beta chain under discussion was sequenced for a study of CD8+ T cells in alopecia areata. Study background: Each of the treated patients was given oral tofacitinib, 5 to 10 mg twice daily, for moderate-to-severe alopecia areata. The protocol delivered tofacitinib for 6 to 18 months, then withdrew it for 6 months. Study-wide results and caveats: Among the 100 top clones, expanded CD8+ clones, like scalp clonality, were significantly decreased by tofacitinib.

The sample's treatment: oral pan-JAK inhibitor, 5-10 mg twice daily. Alopecia areata patients provided lesional scalp punch biopsies and peripheral blood. Sequencing templates came from extracted RNA that was reverse transcribed into cDNA. Clones were read by immunoSEQ multiplex PCR, and TCRdb kept only the in-frame ones, dropping some. This sample carries about 210,000 clones, approximately 70% of them seen once, and the ten largest clones take 0.95% to 1.5%. A single count supports this clone. Its antigen is unidentified. Trimming cost V 4 bases and J 1 base, with 13 bases left between them. The CDR3 is 14 residues long. Germline V gene lookup returns CDR1 GTSNPN and CDR2 SVGIG (reference sequence).

The V gene is TRBV30, the J gene TRBJ2-5; D unresolved. The sequenced sample was CD4+ T cells sorted from blood, obtained around week 46, from a patient treated with tofacitinib. The clonotype originates from a human donor with alopecia areata. CDR3 residues: CAWTRAPFQETQYF. The CDR3 DNA is TGTGCCTGGACCCGAGCTCCCTTCCAAGAGACCCAGTACTTC.